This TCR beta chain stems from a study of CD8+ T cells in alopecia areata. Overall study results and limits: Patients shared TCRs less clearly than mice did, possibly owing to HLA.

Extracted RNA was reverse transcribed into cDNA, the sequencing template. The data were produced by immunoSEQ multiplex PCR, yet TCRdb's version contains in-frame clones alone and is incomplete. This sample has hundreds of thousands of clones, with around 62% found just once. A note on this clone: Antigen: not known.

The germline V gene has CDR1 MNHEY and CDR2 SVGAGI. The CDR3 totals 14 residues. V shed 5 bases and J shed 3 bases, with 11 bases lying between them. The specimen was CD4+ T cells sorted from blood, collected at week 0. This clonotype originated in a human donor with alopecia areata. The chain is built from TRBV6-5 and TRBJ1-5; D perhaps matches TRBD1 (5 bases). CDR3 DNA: TGTGCCAGCAGTCCTAGACAGTCCAATCAGCCCCAGCATTTT. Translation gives CASSPRQSNQPQHF.